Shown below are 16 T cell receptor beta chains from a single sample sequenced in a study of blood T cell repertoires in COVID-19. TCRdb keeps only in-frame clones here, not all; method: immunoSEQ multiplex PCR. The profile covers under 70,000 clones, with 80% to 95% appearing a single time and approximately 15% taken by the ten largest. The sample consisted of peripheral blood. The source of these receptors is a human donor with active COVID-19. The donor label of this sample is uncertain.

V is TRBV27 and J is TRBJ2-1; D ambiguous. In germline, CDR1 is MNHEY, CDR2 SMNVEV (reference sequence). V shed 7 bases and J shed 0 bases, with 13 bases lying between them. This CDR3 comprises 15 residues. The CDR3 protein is CASTVRPGSYNEQFF. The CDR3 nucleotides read TGTGCCAGCACGGTGAGACCGGGCTCCTACAATGAGCAGTTCTTC.

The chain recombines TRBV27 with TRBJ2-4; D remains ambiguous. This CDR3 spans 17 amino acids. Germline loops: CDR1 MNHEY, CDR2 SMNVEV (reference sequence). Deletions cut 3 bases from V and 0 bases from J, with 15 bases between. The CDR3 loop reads CASSLNLPYLAKNIQYF. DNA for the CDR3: TGTGCCAGCAGTTTGAACTTACCCTATCTAGCCAAAAACATTCAGTACTTC.

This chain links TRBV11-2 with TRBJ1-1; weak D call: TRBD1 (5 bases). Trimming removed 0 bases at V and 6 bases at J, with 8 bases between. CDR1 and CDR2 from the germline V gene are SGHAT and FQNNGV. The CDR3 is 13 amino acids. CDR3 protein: CASSLDDSAEAFF. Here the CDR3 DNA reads TGTGCCAGCAGCTTAGACGACAGTGCTGAAGCTTTCTTT.

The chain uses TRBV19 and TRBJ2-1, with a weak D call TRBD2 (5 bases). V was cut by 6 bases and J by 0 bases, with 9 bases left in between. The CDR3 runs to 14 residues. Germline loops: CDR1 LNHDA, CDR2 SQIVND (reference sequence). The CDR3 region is CASRPGISYNEQFF. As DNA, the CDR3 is TGTGCCAGTAGACCGGGAATCTCCTACAATGAGCAGTTCTTC.

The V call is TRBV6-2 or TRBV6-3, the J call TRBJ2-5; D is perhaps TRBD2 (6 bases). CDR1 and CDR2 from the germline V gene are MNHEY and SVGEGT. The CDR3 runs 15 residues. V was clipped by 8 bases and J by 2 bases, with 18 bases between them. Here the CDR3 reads CASRPGSFEQETQYF. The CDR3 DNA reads TGTGCCAGCCGCCCCGGGAGTTTTGAACAAGAGACCCAGTACTTC.

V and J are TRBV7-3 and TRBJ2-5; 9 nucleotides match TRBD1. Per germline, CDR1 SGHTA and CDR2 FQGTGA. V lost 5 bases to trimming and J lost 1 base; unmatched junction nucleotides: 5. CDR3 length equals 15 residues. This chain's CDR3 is CASSPTGGLQETQYF. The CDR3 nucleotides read TGTGCCAGCAGCCCCACAGGGGGCCTCCAAGAGACCCAGTACTTC.

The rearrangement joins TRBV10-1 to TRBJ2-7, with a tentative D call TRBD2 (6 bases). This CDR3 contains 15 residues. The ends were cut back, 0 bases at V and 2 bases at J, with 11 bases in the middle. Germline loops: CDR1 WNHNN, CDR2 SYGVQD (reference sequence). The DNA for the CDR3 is TGCGCCAGCAGTGAGTCGATCACTAGCCCCTACGAGCAGTACTTC. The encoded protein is CASSESITSPYEQYF.

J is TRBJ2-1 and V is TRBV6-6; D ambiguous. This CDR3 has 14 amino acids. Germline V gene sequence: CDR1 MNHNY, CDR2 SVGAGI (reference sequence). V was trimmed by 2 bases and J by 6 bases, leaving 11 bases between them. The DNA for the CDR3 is TGTGCCAGCAGTTACAGTAGCCTCATCAATGAGCAGTTCTTC. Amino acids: CASSYSSLINEQFF.

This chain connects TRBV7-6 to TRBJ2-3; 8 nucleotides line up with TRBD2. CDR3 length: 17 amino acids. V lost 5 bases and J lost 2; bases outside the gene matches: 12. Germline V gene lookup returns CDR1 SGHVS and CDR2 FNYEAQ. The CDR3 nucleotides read TGTGCCAGCAGCCTCCGCCCGGGACTAGGTTTCACAGATACGCAGTATTTT. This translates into CASSLRPGLGFTDTQYF.

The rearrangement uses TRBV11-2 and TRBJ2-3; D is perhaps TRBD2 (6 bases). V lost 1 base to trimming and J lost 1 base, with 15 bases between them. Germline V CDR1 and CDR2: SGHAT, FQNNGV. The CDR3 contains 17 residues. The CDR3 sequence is CASSLAGGVARTDTQYF. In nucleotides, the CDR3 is TGTGCCAGCAGCTTAGCCGGGGGTGTTGCCCGCACAGATACGCAGTATTTT.

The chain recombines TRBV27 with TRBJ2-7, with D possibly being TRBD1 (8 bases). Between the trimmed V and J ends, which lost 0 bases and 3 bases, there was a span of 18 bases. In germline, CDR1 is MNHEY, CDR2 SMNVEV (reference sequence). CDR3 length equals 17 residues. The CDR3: CASSLSPWTGRDYEQYF. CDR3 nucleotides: TGTGCCAGCAGTTTATCCCCTTGGACAGGGAGGGACTACGAGCAGTACTTC.

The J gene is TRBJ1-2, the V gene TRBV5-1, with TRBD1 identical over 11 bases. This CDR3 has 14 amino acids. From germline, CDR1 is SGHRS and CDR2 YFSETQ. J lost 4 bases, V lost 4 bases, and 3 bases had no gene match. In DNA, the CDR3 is TGCGCCAGCAGCATGGGACAGGGGGGCTATGGCTACACCTTC. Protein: CASSMGQGGYGYTF.

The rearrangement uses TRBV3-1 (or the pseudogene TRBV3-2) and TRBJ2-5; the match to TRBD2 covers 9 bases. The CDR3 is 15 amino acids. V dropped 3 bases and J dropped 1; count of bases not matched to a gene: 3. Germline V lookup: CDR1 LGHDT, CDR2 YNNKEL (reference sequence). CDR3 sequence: CASSHGGLAQETQYF. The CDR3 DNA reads TGTGCCAGCAGCCATGGGGGACTAGCCCAAGAGACCCAGTACTTC.

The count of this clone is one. The CDR3 reads CAISEPGSIDHEQYF. DNA for the CDR3: TGTGCCATCAGTGAACCGGGATCAATAGACCACGAGCAGTACTTC. The chain uses TRBV10-3 and TRBJ2-7; the D gene is possibly TRBD2 (5 bases). Trimming shortened V by 3 bases and J by 5 bases, and 17 bases separated the two germline ends. The CDR3 contains 15 residues. Germline V gene sequence: CDR1 ENHRY, CDR2 SYGVKD.

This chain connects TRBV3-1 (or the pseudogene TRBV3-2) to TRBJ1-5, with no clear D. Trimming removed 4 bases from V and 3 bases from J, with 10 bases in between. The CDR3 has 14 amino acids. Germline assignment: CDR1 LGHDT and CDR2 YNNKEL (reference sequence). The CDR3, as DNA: TGTGCCAGCAGCCCGGACGGGAACAATCAGCCCCAGCATTTT. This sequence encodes CASSPDGNNQPQHF.

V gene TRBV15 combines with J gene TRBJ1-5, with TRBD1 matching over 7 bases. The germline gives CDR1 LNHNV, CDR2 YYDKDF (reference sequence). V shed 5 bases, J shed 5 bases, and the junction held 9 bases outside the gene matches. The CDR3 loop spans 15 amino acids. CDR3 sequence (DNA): TGTGCCACCAGCGAGGGGGCCCAATCTCATCAGCCCCAGCATTTT. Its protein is CATSEGAQSHQPQHF.